A selection of T cell receptor beta chains follows, all from one sample in a study of T cell responses to AZD1222 COVID-19 vaccine. Only in-frame clones appear in the TCRdb table, and some are missing; sequencing was by immunoSEQ multiplex PCR. Found here are 250,000 to 300,000 clones, almost 95% of them singletons; the top ten hold 0.5% to 0.7%. The sequencing used peripheral blood, collected 28 days after the second AZD1222 dose. The receptors here all came from an adult who received the AZD1222 COVID-19 vaccine. CDR3s include the opening cysteine and the closing phenylalanine or tryptophan. D genes are given only for firm matches. A clone size is listed for some rows: how often the clone was seen (once, few, many), or a class if it is expanded.

size,J,V,D,CDR3,DNA
NA,TRBJ1-2,TRBV7-9,NA,CASSLNREVNGYTF,TGTGCCAGCAGCTTAAACAGGGAGGTGAATGGCTACACCTTC
NA,TRBJ2-7,TRBV6-5,TRBD2,CASSIREGAYEQYF,TGTGCCAGCAGTATCCGGGAGGGGGCCTACGAGCAGTACTTC
NA,TRBJ2-2,TRBV7-2,TRBD1,CASSPTRDRANTGELFF,TGTGCCAGCAGCCCGACCCGGGACAGAGCGAACACCGGGGAGCTGTTTTTT
NA,TRBJ1-2,TRBV9,NA,CASSALSYGYTF,TGTGCCAGCAGCGCTCTCTCGTATGGCTACACCTTC
NA,TRBJ2-7,TRBV5-4,NA,CASSSSGVYEQYF,TGTGCCAGCAGCTCCTCGGGTGTCTACGAGCAGTACTTC
NA,TRBJ2-7,TRBV28,NA,CASTLGRSYEQYF,TGTGCCAGCACCCTTGGGCGGAGCTACGAGCAGTACTTC
NA,TRBJ1-2,TRBV7-9,NA,CASSLISGRWGYTF,TGTGCCAGCAGCTTAATCTCGGGGCGCTGGGGCTACACCTTC
NA,TRBJ2-5,TRBV7-6,NA,CASSRPAETQYF,TGTGCCAGCAGCCGGCCGGCAGAGACCCAGTACTTC
NA,TRBJ1-5,TRBV28,NA,CASSLTGTHQPQHF,TGTGCCAGCAGTTTAACAGGGACCCATCAGCCCCAGCATTTT
NA,TRBJ2-2,TRBV7-2,TRBD1,CASSLGDRGFTGELFF,TGTGCCAGCAGCTTGGGGGACAGGGGATTCACCGGGGAGCTGTTTTTT
once,TRBJ1-2,TRBV28,TRBD1,CASGTGGPITNYGYTF,TGTGCCAGCGGAACAGGGGGACCTATCACTAACTATGGCTACACCTTC
NA,TRBJ2-3,TRBV6-2/TRBV6-3,NA,CASRYRLGSTDTQYF,TGTGCCAGCAGGTACCGACTGGGGAGCACAGATACGCAGTATTTT
NA,TRBJ1-6,TRBV3-1/TRBV3-2,NA,CASSDAGHPYSPLHF,TGTGCCAGCAGTGATGCGGGACACCCATATTCACCCCTCCACTTT
NA,TRBJ2-7,TRBV6-5,NA,CASSYSGPRSAYEQYF,TGTGCCAGCAGTTACTCGGGGCCCAGATCGGCCTACGAGCAGTACTTC
NA,TRBJ1-1,TRBV5-6,NA,CASSLSPTTNTEAFF,TGTGCCAGCAGCTTGAGCCCAACAACGAACACTGAAGCTTTCTTT
few,TRBJ2-2,TRBV12-3/TRBV12-4,TRBD1,CASSQQTGKLFF,TGTGCCAGCAGTCAACAGACAGGGAAGCTGTTTTTT
NA,TRBJ2-1,TRBV29-1,NA,CSVLVSSSEQFF,TGCAGCGTGCTGGTCTCGTCAAGTGAGCAGTTCTTC
NA,TRBJ1-1,TRBV15,NA,CATSREGFLNTEAFF,TGTGCCACCAGCAGAGAGGGGTTCTTGAACACTGAAGCTTTCTTT
NA,TRBJ2-7,TRBV28,NA,CASSRPVSSYEQYF,TGTGCCAGCTCCCGCCCGGTTAGCTCCTACGAGCAGTACTTC
NA,TRBJ1-5,TRBV28,NA,CASSLRGRSNQPQHF,TGTGCCAGCAGTTTAAGAGGGCGCAGTAATCAGCCCCAGCATTTT
NA,TRBJ1-2,TRBV6-2/TRBV6-3,NA,CASSSGGVYGYTF,TGTGCCAGCAGTTCGGGGGGCGTCTATGGCTACACCTTC
NA,TRBJ1-3,TRBV28,NA,CASGLSGNTIYF,TGTGCCAGCGGTCTCTCTGGAAACACCATATATTTT
NA,TRBJ2-7,TRBV28,TRBD2,CASRASGGSSYEQYF,TGTGCCAGCAGGGCTAGCGGGGGGAGCTCCTACGAGCAGTACTTC
NA,TRBJ2-2,TRBV5-6,TRBD1,CASSLQGNGPTGELFF,TGTGCCAGCAGCTTACAGGGGAATGGGCCGACCGGGGAGCTGTTTTTT
NA,TRBJ1-1,TRBV25-1,TRBD1,CASSETGWNTEAFF,TGTGCCAGCAGTGAGACAGGGTGGAACACTGAAGCTTTCTTT
NA,TRBJ1-3,TRBV19,TRBD1,CASSMGQFSGNTIYF,TGTGCCAGTAGTATGGGACAGTTCTCTGGAAACACCATATATTTT
NA,TRBJ2-7,TRBV28,NA,CASSLAMFKQYF,TGTGCCAGCAGTCTAGCGATGTTCAAGCAGTACTTC
once,TRBJ2-2,TRBV19,TRBD2,CASSPGLAGGRNTGELFF,TGTGCCAGTAGCCCCGGACTAGCGGGAGGGCGGAACACCGGGGAGCTGTTTTTT
NA,TRBJ2-2,TRBV4-1,NA,CASSPRSGELFF,TGCGCCAGCAGCCCTCGGTCCGGGGAGCTGTTTTTT
NA,TRBJ2-7,TRBV18,TRBD2,CASSPITSGSGEQYF,TGTGCCAGCTCACCCATCACTAGCGGGAGCGGTGAGCAGTACTTC
few,TRBJ1-5,TRBV2,NA,CASTWDSGNQPQHF,TGTGCCAGCACCTGGGATAGCGGCAATCAGCCCCAGCATTTT
once,TRBJ2-7,TRBV7-3,NA,CASSSARAPLTEQYF,TGTGCCAGCAGCTCCGCCCGGGCCCCCCTCACAGAGCAGTACTTC
NA,TRBJ1-1,TRBV3-1/TRBV3-2,NA,CASSLGRTEAFF,TGTGCCAGCAGCCTAGGTCGCACTGAAGCTTTCTTT
NA,TRBJ1-3,TRBV5-6,TRBD1,CASSKDRGSGNTIYF,TGTGCCAGCAGCAAGGACAGGGGCTCTGGAAACACCATATATTTT
NA,TRBJ2-1,TRBV12-3/TRBV12-4,NA,CASRGGVEQFF,TGTGCCAGCAGGGGCGGGGTTGAGCAGTTCTTC
NA,TRBJ1-5,TRBV18,NA,CASSRGGGSNQPQHF,TGTGCCAGCTCACGTGGGGGCGGAAGCAATCAGCCCCAGCATTTT
NA,TRBJ1-4,TRBV10-1,NA,CAETRTGVVLFF,TGCGCCGAGACCCGGACGGGGGTTGTACTGTTTTTT